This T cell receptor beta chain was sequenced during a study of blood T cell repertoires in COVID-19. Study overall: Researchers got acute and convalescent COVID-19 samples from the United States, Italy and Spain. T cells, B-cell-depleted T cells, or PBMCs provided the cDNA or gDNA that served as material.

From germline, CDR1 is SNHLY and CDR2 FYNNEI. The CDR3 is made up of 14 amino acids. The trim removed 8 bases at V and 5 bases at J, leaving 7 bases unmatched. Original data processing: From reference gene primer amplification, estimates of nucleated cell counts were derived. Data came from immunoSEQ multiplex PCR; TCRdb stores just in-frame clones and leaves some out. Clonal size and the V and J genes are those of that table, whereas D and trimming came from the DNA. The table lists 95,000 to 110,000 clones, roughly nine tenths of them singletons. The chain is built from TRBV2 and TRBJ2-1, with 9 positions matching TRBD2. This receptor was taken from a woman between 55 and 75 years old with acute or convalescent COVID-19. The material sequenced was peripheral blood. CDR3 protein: CASHELAGHNEQFF. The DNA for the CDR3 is TGTGCCAGCCATGAACTAGCGGGTCACAATGAGCAGTTCTTC.